Shown below are 3 T cell receptor beta chains from a single sample sequenced in a study of CD8+ T cells in alopecia areata. Extraction of RNA preceded its reverse transcription into cDNA, which served as the sequencing template. Assay: immunoSEQ multiplex PCR; the TCRdb copy retains only in-frame clones and omits some. The repertoire has 200,000 or so clones, 50% to 60% of them found once; the top ten carry more than 0.4%. The sequencing here drew on CD4+ T cells sorted from blood, taken at week 0. The receptor set was obtained from a human donor with alopecia areata.

The rearrangement joins TRBV29-1 to TRBJ2-2; D is ambiguous. The CDR3 consists of 11 residues. The germline V gene encodes CDR1 SQVTM and CDR2 ANQGSEA. With 4 bases removed from V and 7 bases from J, the gap between germline ends came to 7 bases. The CDR3 nucleotides are TGCAGCGTTGGGTCCCACGGGGAGCTGTTTTTT. This sequence encodes CSVGSHGELFF.

The chain recombines TRBV6-5 with TRBJ2-7, with TRBD2 matching over 11 bases. The CDR3 runs 16 residues. The trim removed 5 bases at V and 2 bases at J, leaving 8 bases unmatched. Looked up from germline, CDR1 is MNHEY and CDR2 is SVGAGI. The CDR3 bases are TGTGCCAGCAGTAACTACGGGACTAGCGGTACCTACGAGCAGTACTTC. Residues: CASSNYGTSGTYEQYF.

The V gene is TRBV7-8, the J gene TRBJ2-5, with TRBD2 as a possible D gene (6 bases). The CDR3 covers 13 residues. In germline, CDR1 is SGHVS, CDR2 FQNEAQ. V was cut by 5 bases and J by 7 bases, with 14 bases left in between. CDR3 amino acids: CASSPPGVPTQYF. CDR3 DNA sequence: TGTGCCAGCAGCCCTCCGGGAGTCCCGACCCAGTACTTC.